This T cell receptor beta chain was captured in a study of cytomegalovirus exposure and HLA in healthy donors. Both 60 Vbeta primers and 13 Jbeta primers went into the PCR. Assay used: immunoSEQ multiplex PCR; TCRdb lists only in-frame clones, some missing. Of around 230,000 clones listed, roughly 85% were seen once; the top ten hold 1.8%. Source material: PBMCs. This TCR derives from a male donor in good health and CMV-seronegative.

CDR3 nucleotide sequence: TGTGCCAGCAGTGAAACTAGCGGGTGGGGGGCCTCCTACGAGCAGTACTTC. Its translation: CASSETSGWGASYEQYF. This chain connects TRBV6-1 to TRBJ2-7; TRBD2 matches at 9 bases. The V gene's germline CDR1 is MNHNS and CDR2 SASEGT. This CDR3 spans 17 amino acids. V was clipped by 2 bases and J by 0 bases; unmatched bases: 8.